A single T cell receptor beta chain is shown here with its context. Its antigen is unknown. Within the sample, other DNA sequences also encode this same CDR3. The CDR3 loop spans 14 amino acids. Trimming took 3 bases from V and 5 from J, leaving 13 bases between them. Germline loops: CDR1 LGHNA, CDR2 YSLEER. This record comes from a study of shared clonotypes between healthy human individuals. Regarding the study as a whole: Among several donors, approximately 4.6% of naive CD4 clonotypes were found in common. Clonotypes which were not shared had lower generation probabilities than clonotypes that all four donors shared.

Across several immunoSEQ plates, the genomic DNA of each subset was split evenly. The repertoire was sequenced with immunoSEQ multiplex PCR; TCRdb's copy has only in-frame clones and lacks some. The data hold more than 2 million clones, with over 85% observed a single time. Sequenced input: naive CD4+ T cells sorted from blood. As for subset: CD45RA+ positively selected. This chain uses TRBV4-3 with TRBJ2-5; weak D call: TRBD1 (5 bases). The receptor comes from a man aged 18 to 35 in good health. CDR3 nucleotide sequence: TGCGCCAGCAGCCAGGCAGGGTTAGGGGAGACCCAGTACTTC. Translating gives CASSQAGLGETQYF.